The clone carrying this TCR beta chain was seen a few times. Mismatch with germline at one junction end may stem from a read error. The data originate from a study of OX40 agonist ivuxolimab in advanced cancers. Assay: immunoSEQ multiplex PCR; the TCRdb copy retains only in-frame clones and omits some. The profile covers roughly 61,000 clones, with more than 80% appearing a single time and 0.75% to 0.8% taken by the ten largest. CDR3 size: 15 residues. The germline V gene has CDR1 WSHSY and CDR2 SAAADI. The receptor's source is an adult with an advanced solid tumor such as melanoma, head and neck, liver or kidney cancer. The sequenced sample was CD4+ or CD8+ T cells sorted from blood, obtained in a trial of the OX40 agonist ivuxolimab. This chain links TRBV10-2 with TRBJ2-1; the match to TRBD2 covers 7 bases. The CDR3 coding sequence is TGCGCCAGCAGTGAAGGTAGCGGGTCGGTCAATGAGCGGTTCTTC. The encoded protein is CASSEGSGSVNERFF.